A single sample gave rise to the 3 T cell receptor beta chains below, sequenced in a study of T-cell reconstitution after alpha-beta-depleted transplantation in children. Preparation of the TCRbeta library used unique molecular identifiers. Via MiXCR, TCRdb re-called the PCR reads, giving one row per CDR3 protein. This sample has roughly 500,000 distinct CDR3 sequences, with 30% to 35% found just once. The source material was PBMCs from the stem cell graft donor, sampled from the stem cell graft. The source is a human donor who donated a stem cell graft to a child with aplastic anemia.

The chain employs TRBV20-1 and TRBJ2-5; D is ambiguous. In germline, CDR1 is DFQATT, CDR2 SNEGSKA (reference sequence). This CDR3 region has 13 residues. The CDR3 sequence: CSFKGGFQETQYF. CDR3 in DNA: TGCTCATTTAAGGGCGGTTTCCAAGAGACCCAGTACTTC.

This clonotype was seen just once. Relative to the germline gene, one junction end is altered; a read error may explain this. This rearrangement joins TRBV10-3 to TRBJ1-2, with a possible D match to TRBD1 (5 bases). Per the germline V gene, CDR1 is ENHRY and CDR2 is SYGVKD. The CDR3 totals 13 residues. CDR3 sequence reads: CAISERGDYGYPF. CDR3 bases: TGTGCCATCAGTGAGCGAGGGGACTATGGCTACCCCTTC.

This clonotype was counted a few times. The chain joins TRBV29-1 to TRBJ2-3; possibly TRBD2 for D (6 bases). Germline V CDR1 and CDR2: SQVTM, ANQGSEA. The length of the CDR3 is 14 residues. V was trimmed by 5 bases and J by 1 base, leaving 13 bases between them. CDR3 nucleotides: TGCAGCGTTCAAGGGTGGAGGGGCACAGATACGCAGTATTTT. Its protein product is CSVQGWRGTDTQYF.